A selection of T cell receptor beta chains follows, all from one sample in a study of cytomegalovirus exposure and HLA in healthy donors. Data came from immunoSEQ multiplex PCR; TCRdb stores just in-frame clones and leaves some out. The repertoire holds about 160,000 clones, with approximately 96% as singletons. The sequenced sample was PBMCs. Receptor source: a woman aged 18-29 years in good health and CMV-seronegative. Each CDR3 is given with its conserved first and last residue. A D gene is named only where the DNA matches it firmly. Size is stated for part of the rows, as once, few or many counts, or as a class when the clone is expanded.

>-|TRBV4-2|TRBJ2-5|-|13
CASSQGPGAAQYF
TGTGCCAGCAGCCAAGGACCAGGAGCGGCCCAGTACTTC
>-|TRBV5-4|TRBJ1-1|-|14
CASSGGIWDTEAFF
TGTGCCAGCAGCGGAGGGATATGGGACACTGAAGCTTTCTTT
>few|TRBV4-3|TRBJ1-1|TRBD1|13
CASSPGTGMWAFF
TGCGCCAGCAGCCCCGGGACAGGGATGTGGGCTTTCTTT
>-|TRBV11-3|TRBJ2-3|-|12
CASSHSTDTQYF
TGTGCCAGCAGTCATAGCACAGATACGCAGTATTTT
>-|TRBV4-1|TRBJ2-7|TRBD1|14
CASSQEGTGGEQYF
TGCGCCAGCAGCCAAGAAGGGACAGGGGGCGAGCAGTACTTC
>-|TRBV19|TRBJ1-1|TRBD1|13
CASSLVATGEAFF
TGTGCCAGCAGTCTCGTTGCGACAGGGGAAGCTTTCTTT
>-|TRBV9|TRBJ2-5|TRBD2|16
CASSVRGLSGEETQYF
TGTGCCAGCAGTGTCCGGGGGTTGAGCGGGGAAGAGACCCAGTACTTC
>once|TRBV5-8|TRBJ1-2|-|16
CASSLRPITGIYGYTF
TGTGCCAGCAGCTTGCGACCTATCACAGGGATCTATGGCTACACCTTC
>-|TRBV7-9|TRBJ1-5|TRBD1|16
CASSRGDRGWNQPQHF
TGTGCCAGCAGCAGGGGGGACAGGGGATGGAATCAGCCCCAGCATTTT
>few|TRBV5-1|TRBJ2-5|-|13
CASSFPQGETQYF
TGCGCCAGCAGCTTCCCACAGGGTGAGACCCAGTACTTC
>once|TRBV6-5|TRBJ2-3|-|15
CASSYSRGGGDTQYF
TGTGCCAGCAGTTACTCGCGGGGAGGGGGAGATACGCAGTATTTT
>-|TRBV4-2|TRBJ2-5|TRBD1|16
CASSQTQTGEQETQYF
TGTGCCAGCAGCCAGACTCAAACAGGGGAGCAAGAGACCCAGTACTTC
>-|TRBV6-1|TRBJ1-5|-|14
CASRSREFNQPQHF
TGTGCCAGCAGAAGCCGGGAGTTCAATCAGCCCCAGCATTTT
>-|TRBV4-3|TRBJ2-1|TRBD2|14
CASSSSGGNNEQFF
TGCGCCAGCAGCAGTAGCGGGGGGAACAATGAGCAGTTCTTC
>few|TRBV7-2|TRBJ1-1|-|13
CASSLRRDAEAFF
TGTGCCAGCAGCTTAAGGAGGGACGCGGAAGCTTTCTTT
>-|TRBV6-1|TRBJ1-2|TRBD1|14
CVTGGTGSYYGYTF
TGTGTTACTGGAGGGACAGGGAGTTACTATGGCTACACCTTC
>-|TRBV4-3|TRBJ2-7|-|15
CASSQETSSSYEQYF
TGCGCCAGCAGCCAAGAGACATCCAGCTCCTACGAGCAGTACTTC
>-|TRBV10-1|TRBJ2-1|TRBD2|17
CASSERTSGRPHNEQFF
TGCGCCAGCAGTGAAAGGACTAGCGGGCGTCCGCACAATGAGCAGTTCTTC
>-|TRBV30|TRBJ1-2|TRBD1|13
CAWSRTGPYGYTF
TGTGCCTGGAGTAGGACAGGGCCTTATGGCTACACCTTC
>-|TRBV18|TRBJ1-3|TRBD1|15
CASSRSQGEGNTIYF
TGTGCCAGCTCACGCTCCCAGGGGGAAGGAAACACCATATATTTT
>-|TRBV4-1|TRBJ2-5|-|16
CASSRLRGNGEETQYF
TGCGCCAGCAGCCGTCTCCGGGGGAATGGGGAAGAGACCCAGTACTTC
>-|TRBV4-1|TRBJ2-7|-|15
CASSHHHGTVYEQYF
TGCGCCAGCAGCCATCACCACGGAACAGTCTACGAGCAGTACTTC
>few|TRBV2|TRBJ2-5|-|14
CASSGWGLKETQYF
TGTGCCAGCAGCGGGTGGGGGCTTAAAGAGACCCAGTACTTC
>-|TRBV6-1|TRBJ2-3|TRBD1|14
CASRSGQSTDTQYF
TGTGCCAGCAGGTCGGGACAGAGCACAGATACGCAGTATTTT
>-|TRBV6-6|TRBJ2-1|TRBD1|16
CASSYSGQGSYNEQFF
TGTGCCAGCAGTTACTCGGGACAGGGTTCGTACAATGAGCAGTTCTTC
>-|TRBV30|TRBJ2-5|-|13
CAYAGQGAETQYF
TGTGCTTATGCAGGACAAGGAGCAGAGACCCAGTACTTC
>-|TRBV7-9|TRBJ2-7|TRBD2|13
CASRAGGAYEQYF
TGTGCCAGCAGAGCGGGGGGGGCCTACGAGCAGTACTTC
>-|TRBV6-5|TRBJ2-3|-|11
CASRNAYTQYF
TGTGCCAGCAGAAACGCGTATACGCAGTATTTT
>-|TRBV9|TRBJ2-3|TRBD2|16
CASSVTSGGAADTQYF
TGTGCCAGCAGCGTGACTAGCGGGGGGGCCGCAGATACGCAGTATTTT
>-|TRBV2|TRBJ2-3|-|14
CASSESGLSDTQYF
TGTGCCAGCAGTGAATCTGGCCTCTCAGATACGCAGTATTTT
>once|TRBV27|TRBJ1-5|-|13
CAGSLSPVQPQHF
TGTGCCGGCAGTTTATCCCCAGTTCAGCCCCAGCATTTT
>-|TRBV15|TRBJ1-6|TRBD1|15
CATSRGEGATSPLHF
TGTGCCACCAGCAGAGGTGAGGGGGCAACTTCACCCCTCCACTTT
>once|TRBV2|TRBJ1-1|-|13
CASCGQLNTEAFF
TGTGCCAGCTGCGGACAGCTGAACACTGAAGCTTTCTTT
>-|TRBV6-5|TRBJ1-2|-|14
CASKLPGGARGYTF
TGTGCCAGCAAACTACCTGGGGGGGCGCGTGGCTACACCTTC
>-|TRBV5-4|TRBJ2-5|TRBD2|17
CASSLGVTSGGQETQYF
TGTGCCAGCAGCTTGGGTGTGACTAGCGGGGGCCAAGAGACCCAGTACTTC
>-|TRBV19|TRBJ1-6|TRBD1|14
CASSADRVWSPLHF
TGTGCCAGTAGTGCAGACAGGGTTTGGTCACCCCTCCACTTT
>once|TRBV20-1|TRBJ1-1|-|11
CSAGENSEAFF
TGCAGTGCTGGGGAGAACTCTGAAGCTTTCTTT
>-|TRBV4-1|TRBJ2-5|-|15
CASSQPLVLGETQYF
TGCGCCAGCAGCCAACCACTAGTATTGGGCGAGACCCAGTACTTC
>-|TRBV19|TRBJ1-4|-|15
CASSIDARPNEKLFF
TGTGCCAGTAGTATAGACGCCAGGCCGAATGAAAAACTGTTTTTT
>-|TRBV28|TRBJ2-7|-|14
CASSSVATFDEQYF
TGTGCCAGCAGTTCGGTAGCAACCTTCGACGAGCAGTACTTC
>-|TRBV28|TRBJ1-3|-|14
CASSARGSGNTIYF
TGTGCCAGCAGTGCCAGGGGTTCTGGAAACACCATATATTTT
>-|TRBV18|TRBJ1-1|TRBD1|14
CASSPGQGNTEAFF
TGTGCCAGCTCACCCGGACAGGGGAACACTGAAGCTTTCTTT
>-|TRBV7-6|TRBJ1-4|-|17
CASRLGGPGSTNEKLFF
TGTGCCAGCAGGCTCGGGGGGCCAGGGTCAACTAATGAAAAACTGTTTTTT
>-|TRBV18|TRBJ2-2|-|15
CASSLALPNTGELFF
TGTGCCAGCTCACTGGCCCTGCCGAACACCGGGGAGCTGTTTTTT
>-|TRBV7-6|TRBJ2-2|-|14
CASSSQTGIGELFF
TGTGCCAGCAGCTCCCAAACAGGGATCGGGGAGCTGTTTTTT
>-|TRBV5-6|TRBJ2-3|TRBD2|17
CASSLGLAGRGTDTQYF
TGTGCCAGCAGCTTGGGCCTAGCGGGGCGGGGGACAGATACGCAGTATTTT
>-|TRBV11-1|TRBJ2-2|TRBD1|15
CASSQRQGITGELFF
TGTGCCAGCAGCCAACGACAGGGAATCACCGGGGAGCTGTTTTTT
>-|TRBV27|TRBJ2-7|-|13
CASSLSRGGEQYF
TGTGCCAGCAGTTTATCGCGGGGAGGCGAGCAGTACTTC
>-|TRBV11-2|TRBJ2-7|-|19
CASSPGGGGTVLSIYEQYF
TGTGCCAGCAGCCCCGGCGGAGGCGGGACAGTCCTATCTATCTACGAGCAGTACTTC
>once|TRBV27|TRBJ2-1|TRBD2|14
CASIGLDGPERQFF
TGTGCCAGCATAGGACTAGACGGGCCCGAACGGCAGTTCTTC
>-|TRBV6-1|TRBJ1-6|TRBD1|16
CASSEWGQLYNSPLHF
TGTGCCAGCAGTGAATGGGGACAGCTGTATAATTCACCCCTCCACTTT